These T cell receptor beta chains were read from a single sample in a study of blood T cell repertoires in COVID-19. Some clones are missing from TCRdb's copy, which holds only in-frame ones; the method was immunoSEQ multiplex PCR. The sample records 40,000 to 45,000 clones, around 91% being singletons. Sequencing was carried out using peripheral blood. These receptors all come from a man aged 50 or older with active COVID-19. Both conserved end residues are part of each CDR3. Fields, in order: J gene, clone size, D gene, V gene, CDR3 DNA, CDR3 protein. A D gene is named only where the DNA matches it firmly. Size is stated for part of the rows, as once, few or many counts, or as a class when the clone is expanded.

>TRBJ2-2|NA|TRBD1|TRBV30
TGTGCCGGACAGACAGGGAAACGTAACACCGGGGAGCTGTTTTTT
CAGQTGKRNTGELFF
>TRBJ2-1|NA|NA|TRBV10-3
TGTGCCATCGGACTACCCATTTCGTGGGAGCAGTTCTTC
CAIGLPISWEQFF
>TRBJ2-3|once|NA|TRBV30
TGTGCCTGGAGTGCCCCCAGGGTCACAGATACGCAGTATTTT
CAWSAPRVTDTQYF
>TRBJ1-2|once|NA|TRBV6-5
TGTGCCAGCAGTCTCTACAAAGCAGGGGTGAATGGCTACACCTTC
CASSLYKAGVNGYTF
>TRBJ1-4|NA|NA|TRBV28
TGTGCCAGCAGGCCAGGGGCGGAGAATGAAAAACTGTTTTTT
CASRPGAENEKLFF
>TRBJ2-7|NA|TRBD2|TRBV6-1
TGTGCCAGCAGTGCGCCGGGACTAGCGGGGCGGAGCTCCTACGAGCAGTACTTC
CASSAPGLAGRSSYEQYF
>TRBJ2-5|NA|TRBD2|TRBV5-1
TGCGCCAGCAGCTCCGGTGGAGGTGGCGGGAGTCTGGAGACCCAGTACTTC
CASSSGGGGGSLETQYF
>TRBJ2-5|NA|TRBD2|TRBV11-2
TGTGCCAGCAGCTCCTTTGGGCTAGCGGGAACAGAGACCCAGTACTTC
CASSSFGLAGTETQYF
>TRBJ1-2|few|NA|TRBV6-5
TGTGCCAGCACCAAAGATCTACTCGGGAGGGAGCACACCTTC
CASTKDLLGREHTF
>TRBJ1-1|NA|TRBD1|TRBV6-2/TRBV6-3
TGTGCCAGCAGTTACACCACGACAGGGGGCGCTTCTGAAGCTTTCTTT
CASSYTTTGGASEAFF
>TRBJ2-7|NA|NA|TRBV5-4
TGTGCCAGCAGCCCTATACCGGGACAAGAGCAGTACTTC
CASSPIPGQEQYF
>TRBJ1-1|NA|NA|TRBV19
TGTGCCAGTAGTATTCCCGGGAACACTGAAGCTTTCTTT
CASSIPGNTEAFF
>TRBJ2-1|NA|NA|TRBV5-1
TGCGCCAGCAGCTCAGCGCGGGACAGCATAAAAGAGACGCAGTTCTTC
CASSSARDSIKETQFF
>TRBJ1-2|NA|NA|TRBV19
TGTGCCACTGCCCCAGCGGGTCACTATGGCTACACCTTC
CATAPAGHYGYTF
>TRBJ2-5|NA|TRBD2|TRBV10-3
TGTGCCATCAGTGAGTCCTATAGCGGGAGGGCCTCGGAGACCCAGTACTTC
CAISESYSGRASETQYF
>TRBJ2-1|NA|TRBD2|TRBV6-2/TRBV6-3
TGTGCCAGCAGTTACGGGGCTAGCGGGGGGCAGCAGTTCTTC
CASSYGASGGQQFF
>TRBJ2-5|NA|TRBD2|TRBV3-1/TRBV3-2
TGTGCCAGCAGCCAAAGACTAGCGGGAGGCCATGGTCAAGAGACCCAGTACTTC
CASSQRLAGGHGQETQYF
>TRBJ1-5|NA|NA|TRBV4-2
TGTGCCAGCAGCCAAGAGGCAGGGGTGTATCAGCCCCAGCATTTT
CASSQEAGVYQPQHF
>TRBJ1-2|NA|NA|TRBV2
TGTGCCAGCAGTCCGGACTCTGCTCGGGGCTACACCTTC
CASSPDSARGYTF
>TRBJ2-7|NA|TRBD1|TRBV5-4
TGTGCCAGCAGCTCAACAGGGGGAGTGGACGAGCAGTACTTC
CASSSTGGVDEQYF
>TRBJ2-7|once|NA|TRBV9
TGTGCCAGCAGCGTAGCGGCTAGCGTCTCCTACGAGCAGTACTTC
CASSVAASVSYEQYF
>TRBJ1-5|NA|NA|TRBV30
TGTGCCTGGAGTGTTGGGGGGTATCAGCCCCAGCATTTT
CAWSVGGYQPQHF